The 15 T cell receptor beta chains presented below share a single source sample, sequenced in a study of blood T cell repertoires in COVID-19 (TCRdb year 2020). Library creation used the immunoSEQ multiplex PCR assay. Held by TCRdb, this immuneACCESS table contains in-frame sequences only and omits some clones. Under half of the omission traces to an unresolved V gene where checked; the cause of the rest is unknown. For this sample there are a few hundred thousand clones; 85% appear just once. Roughly 3.6% of the sample goes to the ten largest clones. The sample was peripheral blood. All receptors come from a woman aged 18-29 years with acute or convalescent COVID-19.

This clone was recorded once. The chain has TRBV9 and TRBJ1-1; D gene unclear. This CDR3 is 15 amino acids long. V shed 0 bases and J shed 3 bases, with 12 bases lying between them. The germline V gene has CDR1 SGDLS and CDR2 YYNGEE. This CDR3 reads CASSVGMGSYTEAFF. The CDR3 DNA reads TGTGCCAGCAGCGTAGGAATGGGGAGCTACACTGAAGCTTTCTTT.

Regarding this clone: This sample includes further DNA sequences coding for the same CDR3. This rearrangement joins TRBV3-1 (or the pseudogene TRBV3-2) to TRBJ2-7; D ambiguous. This CDR3 spans 12 amino acids. V lost 1 base and J lost 2, with 3 bases in between. The germline V gene encodes CDR1 LGHDT and CDR2 YNNKEL (reference sequence). CDR3 region: CASSQGAYEQYF. Here the CDR3 DNA reads TGTGCCAGCAGCCAAGGAGCCTACGAGCAGTACTTC.

The chain links TRBV16 to TRBJ1-2; D may be TRBD1 (5 bases). Germline CDR1 KGHSY, CDR2 FQNENV. The CDR3 is made up of 16 amino acids. Between the trimmed V and J ends, which lost 4 bases and 4 bases, there was a span of 19 bases. CDR3 loop: CASSPHRSGTLYGYTF. For the CDR3, the DNA is TGTGCCAGCAGCCCTCATAGGTCTGGGACTCTCTATGGCTACACCTTC.

V gene TRBV29-1 combines with J gene TRBJ1-2; D not certain. The ends were cut back, 1 base at V and 4 bases at J, with 10 bases in the middle. Germline CDR1 is SQVTM and CDR2 is ANQGSEA. The length of the CDR3 is 13 residues. The CDR3 here is CSVEGSTPYGYTF. CDR3 in DNA: TGCAGCGTTGAAGGCAGTACACCCTATGGCTACACCTTC.

The chain links TRBV19 to TRBJ2-3; 7 nucleotides line up with TRBD2. V was clipped by 3 bases and J by 5 bases; unmatched bases: 5. Germline V lookup: CDR1 LNHDA, CDR2 SQIVND (reference sequence). The CDR3 consists of 14 residues. CDR3 DNA sequence: TGTGCCAGTAGTATCCGACTAGCTATAGATACGCAGTATTTT. Amino acids: CASSIRLAIDTQYF.

This clone was seen a single time. The chain links TRBV14 to TRBJ2-2; perhaps TRBD1 as D (5 bases). Germline loops: CDR1 SGHDN, CDR2 FVKESK. The CDR3 sequence is 14 residues long. The V gene lost 0 bases and the J gene lost 8 bases, with 10 bases spanning the gap. The CDR3 region has the DNA TGTGCCAGCAGCCAAGAAATCGCAGGGGGGGAGCTGTTTTTT. It encodes CASSQEIAGGELFF.

In this sample, this clone turned up once. CDR3 loop: CASSFGRTKAFF. The CDR3 nucleotides are TGTGCCAGCAGTTTCGGGCGGACAAAGGCTTTCTTT. The chain couples TRBV12-3 or TRBV12-4 to TRBJ1-1; a weak D match, TRBD1 (5 bases). V was trimmed by 3 bases and J by 11 bases, leaving 13 bases between them. The CDR3 is made up of 12 amino acids.

V gene TRBV10-3 combines with J gene TRBJ1-2; TRBD1 is a possible D gene (5 bases). Germline assignment: CDR1 ENHRY and CDR2 SYGVKD. This CDR3 contains 15 residues. V lost 5 bases to trimming and J lost 8 bases, with 21 bases between them. CDR3 residues: CAISPEADTPRGYTF. DNA of the CDR3: TGTGCCATCAGTCCAGAGGCGGACACCCCGCGGGGCTACACCTTC.

This chain joins TRBV6-4 and TRBJ2-2; possible D gene TRBD2, 6 bases. The V end lost 6 bases, the J end lost 0 bases, and 14 bases lay between the germline ends. Germline V gives CDR1 MRHNA, CDR2 SNTAGT. CDR3 length equals 16 residues. As DNA, the CDR3 is TGTGCCAGCAGCGCCGGAGGGCCTACGAACACCGGGGAGCTGTTTTTT. Its translation: CASSAGGPTNTGELFF.

The V call is TRBV18, the J call TRBJ2-7, with 7 positions matching TRBD1. The germline V gene has CDR1 KGHSH and CDR2 LQKENI. The CDR3 is 13 amino acids. V shed 10 bases and J 5 bases; nucleotides not matched to a gene: 11. In nucleotides, the CDR3 is TGTGCCACCCGACGGACAGGACAAGACGAGCAGTACTTC. It yields the protein CATRRTGQDEQYF.

J is TRBJ2-1 and V is TRBV6-5; 10 bases line up with TRBD2. This CDR3 contains 15 residues. Trimming took 7 bases from V and 8 from J; bases not matched to a gene: 11. CDR1 MNHEY and CDR2 SVGAGI come from the germline V gene. The CDR3 nucleotides are TGTGCCAGCATCAGTAAGGTAGCGGGGGGCTATGAGCAGTTCTTC. Translating gives CASISKVAGGYEQFF.

The chain is built from TRBV6-4 and TRBJ2-1, with 9 bases identical to TRBD2. Germline V lookup: CDR1 MRHNA, CDR2 SNTAGT. V dropped 5 bases and J dropped 0; count of bases not matched to a gene: 8. The CDR3 spans 17 residues. In DNA, the CDR3 is TGTGCCAGCAGTCCGTTTAGCGGGAGCCGCTCCTACAATGAGCAGTTCTTC. Amino acid sequence: CASSPFSGSRSYNEQFF.

V usage is TRBV2 and J usage is TRBJ2-7; the match to TRBD1 covers 10 bases. This CDR3 comprises 13 residues. Germline values: CDR1 SNHLY, CDR2 FYNNEI. V lost 7 bases, J lost 5 bases, and 5 bases stayed unmatched. The CDR3 here is CASNPDRGNEQYF. As DNA, the CDR3 is TGTGCCAGCAATCCGGACAGGGGGAACGAGCAGTACTTC.

J is TRBJ2-1 and V is TRBV5-1; 9 bases are a match to TRBD2. CDR3 length: 17 amino acids. CDR1 is SGHRS, CDR2 YFSETQ, per germline. Trimming took 0 bases from V and 2 from J; bases not matched to a gene: 6. The CDR3 nucleotides read TGCGCCAGCAGCTTGGCAGGTCGCGGGGGGGCCTACAATGAGCAGTTCTTC. Its translation: CASSLAGRGGAYNEQFF.

This chain connects TRBV5-1 to TRBJ2-7; 8 bases match TRBD1. This CDR3 is built from 12 residues. Germline V gene lookup returns CDR1 SGHRS and CDR2 YFSETQ. V lost 3 bases to trimming and J lost 6 bases; unmatched junction nucleotides: 2. CDR3 coding DNA: TGCGCCAGCAGCTGGGGACAGGTCGAGCAGTACTTC. This sequence encodes CASSWGQVEQYF.